This passage covers 13 T cell receptor beta chains from one sample sequenced in a study of response to subunit inactivated influenza vaccine. TCRdb re-called the RT-PCR reads through MiXCR, storing one row per CDR3 protein. The data show hundreds of thousands of distinct CDR3 sequences, with about 15% seen just once and 11% held by the top ten. The sample consisted of PBMCs from blood, taken 11 to 12 days after vaccination. The receptors come from a man aged 45-60 years who received an inactivated influenza vaccine.

CDR3 in amino acids: CASSLSNSGTDTQYF. The CDR3 region has the DNA TGCGCCAGCAGCTTGTCTAACTCTGGGACAGATACGCAGTATTTT. The V gene is TRBV5-1, the J gene TRBJ2-3; no clear D gene. Deletions cut 1 base from V and 3 bases from J, with 12 bases between. The length of the CDR3 is 15 residues. The germline gives CDR1 SGHRS, CDR2 YFSETQ.

This clonotype was picked up a small number of times. The chain is built from TRBV7-9 and TRBJ2-6; D remains unclear. V was clipped by 1 base and J by 4 bases, with 8 bases between them. The germline V gene has CDR1 SEHNR and CDR2 FQNEAQ (reference sequence). This CDR3 has 15 amino acids. CDR3 amino acids: CASSLVLSGANVLTF. The CDR3 DNA sequence: TGTGCCAGCAGCTTAGTGCTCTCCGGGGCCAACGTCCTGACTTTC.

The rearrangement uses TRBV5-1 and TRBJ2-3; 10 bases agree with TRBD2. The CDR3 contains 16 residues. Germline assignment: CDR1 SGHRS and CDR2 YFSETQ. The trim removed 4 bases at V and 9 bases at J, leaving 14 bases unmatched. CDR3 residues: CASSPGLATAPGTQYF. In DNA, the CDR3 is TGCGCCAGCAGCCCGGGACTAGCGACCGCCCCAGGGACGCAGTATTTT.

This clonotype appeared many times. The chain has TRBV4-3 and TRBJ2-7; D remains ambiguous. From germline, CDR1 is LGHNA and CDR2 YSLEER. The CDR3 length is 15 residues. V lost 0 bases, J lost 1 base, and 10 bases lay in between. The CDR3 sequence: CASSQDPWGSYEQYF. DNA of the CDR3: TGCGCCAGCAGCCAAGATCCCTGGGGTTCCTACGAGCAGTACTTC.

This clonotype was counted between two and nine times. The V gene is TRBV5-1, the J gene TRBJ1-1; unclear D gene. CDR3 length: 12 residues. V was trimmed by 0 bases and J by 8 bases, leaving 8 bases between them. Germline V gene data show CDR1 as SGHRS and CDR2 as YFSETQ. Written as DNA, the CDR3 is TGCGCCAGCAGCTTGGCCAAGATAGAAGCTTTCTTT. Amino acid sequence: CASSLAKIEAFF.

The chain is built from TRBV7-2 and TRBJ2-3, with 7 bases aligning to TRBD2. Trimming removed 2 bases from V and 1 base from J; junction bases left unmatched: 3. Germline V gene lookup returns CDR1 SGHTA and CDR2 FQGNSA. This CDR3 spans 15 amino acids. CDR3 bases: TGTGCCAGCAGCTTAACAGGACTAGGCACAGATACGCAGTATTTT. Translated, it gives CASSLTGLGTDTQYF.

This rearrangement joins TRBV6-2 or TRBV6-3 to TRBJ2-1; 13 nucleotides match TRBD2. The CDR3 loop spans 18 amino acids. Germline V gene data show CDR1 as MNHEY and CDR2 as SVGEGT. Germline trimming cut 6 bases from V and 8 bases from J; bases unmatched to any gene: 16. CDR3 bases: TGTGCCAGCAGGGGACTAGCGGGGAACGCTCAGGGGATGGATGAGCAGTTCTTC. Residues: CASRGLAGNAQGMDEQFF.

This chain connects TRBV12-3 or TRBV12-4 to TRBJ1-1, with TRBD1 as a possible D gene (6 bases). The CDR3 is 13 amino acids. Trimming took 5 bases from V and 8 from J, leaving 15 bases between them. CDR3 in amino acids: CASSGQILGEAFF. Here the CDR3 DNA reads TGTGCCAGCAGTGGACAGATTCTCGGCGAAGCTTTCTTT.

The chain has TRBV28 and TRBJ2-7, with 8 positions matching TRBD2. After removal of 8 bases from V and 7 bases from J, the junction contained 13 bases not matched to a gene. There are 14 residues in the CDR3. Per germline, CDR1 MDHEN and CDR2 SYDVKM. CDR3 nucleotides: TGTGCCAGCGTCGGGGGGGCTGTCAGAAAAGAGCAGTACTTC. This translates into CASVGGAVRKEQYF. Combining the CDR3 with reference TRBV28 and TRBJ2-7 gives the whole variable domain DVKVTQSSRYLVKRTGEKVFLECVQDMDHENMFWYRQDPGLGLRLIYFSYDVKMKEKGDIPEGYSVSREKKERFSLILESASTNQTSMYLCASVGGAVRKEQYFGPGTRLTVT.

This clonotype was recorded many times. This chain uses TRBV12-3 or TRBV12-4 with TRBJ2-2; D gene uncertain. The CDR3 loop spans 14 amino acids. Trimming took 6 bases from V and 8 from J, leaving 16 bases between them. The CDR3 DNA reads TGTGCCAGCAGCACCGGTCCCTTACGGGGGGAGCTGTTTTTT. This encodes CASSTGPLRGELFF.

This clonotype has only a few counts. This rearrangement joins TRBV12-3 or TRBV12-4 to TRBJ2-1; 7 bases are a match to TRBD1. Unmatched junction bases numbered 6, after V lost 2 bases and J lost 8 bases. This CDR3 contains 14 residues. CDR3 DNA sequence: TGTGCCAGCAGTTTAAAGGCAGGGGGTGATGAGCAGTTCTTC. Protein sequence: CASSLKAGGDEQFF.

This clonotype showed up just a few times. This sequence joins TRBV29-1 and TRBJ2-7; TRBD2 might be the D (5 bases). Germline V gene sequence: CDR1 SQVTM, CDR2 ANQGSEA. Trimming shortened V by 3 bases and J by 4 bases, and 10 bases separated the two germline ends. The CDR3 length is 12 residues. This chain's CDR3 is CSVELSGYEQYF. DNA for the CDR3: TGCAGCGTTGAGTTGTCGGGGTACGAGCAGTACTTC.

The chain is built from TRBV5-1 and TRBJ1-1, with no clear D. This CDR3 has 13 residues. Looked up from germline, CDR1 is SGHRS and CDR2 is YFSETQ. Between the trimmed V and J ends, which lost 1 base and 3 bases, there was a span of 7 bases. CDR3 sequence: CASSLRGYTEAFF. CDR3 bases: TGCGCCAGCAGCTTGAGAGGTTACACTGAAGCTTTCTTT.